This T cell receptor (beta chain) was observed in a study of tumor-infiltrating lymphocytes in localized non-small cell lung cancer. CDR3 size: 15 residues. The V end lost 0 bases, the J end lost 5 bases, and 13 bases lay between the germline ends. Germline V gene lookup returns CDR1 LGHNA and CDR2 YSLEER. Sequencing was performed with immunoSEQ multiplex PCR; in TCRdb, only in-frame clones are kept and a portion is missing. Found here are some 10,000 clones, 60% of them singletons; the top ten hold approximately 11%. Sequencing was performed on uninvolved lung tissue not adjacent to the tumor. This TCR came from a human donor with non-small cell lung cancer. The rearrangement joins TRBV4-3 to TRBJ2-5, with D perhaps assigned TRBD1 or TRBD2 (6 bases each). The chain's CDR3 is CASSQDIQGRETQYF. The CDR3 DNA is TGCGCCAGCAGCCAAGATATCCAGGGGAGGGAGACCCAGTACTTC.